This T cell receptor (beta chain) stems from a study of cytomegalovirus exposure and HLA in healthy donors. Study-wide background: Previous work identified roughly 120 million unique TCR beta sequences from about 179 million T cells.

This PCR relied on a set of 60 Vbeta primers and 13 Jbeta primers. TCRdb keeps only in-frame clones here, not all; method: immunoSEQ multiplex PCR. The data contain about 120,000 clones, about four fifths of them seen just once; the ten biggest clones take up 8.8%. Germline CDR1 SGHNT, CDR2 YENEEA. With V trimmed by 8 bases and J by 3 bases, 4 bases remained unmatched. The CDR3 is 13 amino acids. This clone has just a few counts. Its antigen is currently unknown. The study, taken as a whole, reports: Researchers reported in a later analysis that common viral pathogens appeared linked to several top clusters. According to the study, around 180 TCR beta chains were cytomegalovirus-associated. Later analysis identified a missense DCLRE1C variant that was linked to TCR beta V- and J-gene trimming.

The TCR was taken from a female donor in good health and CMV-seropositive. Material for sequencing was PBMCs. The chain recombines TRBV11-3 with TRBJ2-3, with 8 bases matching TRBD2. The chain's CDR3 is CASEASGTDTQYF. The CDR3 DNA follows: TGTGCCAGCGAGGCTAGCGGGACAGATACGCAGTATTTT.